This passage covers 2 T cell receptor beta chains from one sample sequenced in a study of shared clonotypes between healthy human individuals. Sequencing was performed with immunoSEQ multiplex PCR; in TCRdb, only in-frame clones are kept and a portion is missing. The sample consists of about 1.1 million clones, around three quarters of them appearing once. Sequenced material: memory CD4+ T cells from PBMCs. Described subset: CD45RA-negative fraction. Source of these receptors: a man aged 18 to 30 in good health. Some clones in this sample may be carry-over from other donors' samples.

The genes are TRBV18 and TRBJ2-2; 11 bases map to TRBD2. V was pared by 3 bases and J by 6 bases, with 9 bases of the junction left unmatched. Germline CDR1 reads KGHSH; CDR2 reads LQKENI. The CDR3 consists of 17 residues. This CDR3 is CASSPNLLAGEAGELFF. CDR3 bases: TGTGCCAGCTCACCCAACTTACTAGCGGGAGAAGCCGGGGAGCTGTTTTTT.

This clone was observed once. CDR3 sequence reads: CASSGRVYNEQFF. CDR3 nucleotide sequence: TGTGCCAGCAGTGGCAGGGTCTACAATGAGCAGTTCTTC. The gene calls are TRBV11-2 and TRBJ2-1, with a weak D call TRBD1 (5 bases). V was shortened by 6 bases and J by 3 bases, with 9 bases between the two germline ends. The CDR3 has 13 residues. The germline V gene has CDR1 SGHAT and CDR2 FQNNGV.